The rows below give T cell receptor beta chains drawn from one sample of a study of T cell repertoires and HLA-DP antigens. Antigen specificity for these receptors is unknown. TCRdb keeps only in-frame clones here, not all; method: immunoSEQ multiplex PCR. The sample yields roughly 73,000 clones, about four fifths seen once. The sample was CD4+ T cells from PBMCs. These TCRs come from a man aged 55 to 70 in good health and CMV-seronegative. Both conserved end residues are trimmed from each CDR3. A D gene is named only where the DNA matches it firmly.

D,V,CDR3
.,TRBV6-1,ASSPYNSPLH
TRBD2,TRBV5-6,ASSWTGTKVGYTDTQY
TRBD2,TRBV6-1,ASSSITWGTSEQF
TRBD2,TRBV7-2,ASSLVNIRAGGLLD
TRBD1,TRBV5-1,ASSPLPGQQETQY
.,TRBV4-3,ASSQEVRSYNEQF
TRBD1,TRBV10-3,ASVPDRDYGYT
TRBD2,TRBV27,ASSSPYAGGRNEQF
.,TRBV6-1,ASSEGPVNTEAF
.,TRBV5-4,ASSFGASGVNTEAF
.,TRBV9,ASSVSGQRGSPGNTIY
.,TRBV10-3,AISARQASSGANVLT
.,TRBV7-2,ASSFGSTDTQY
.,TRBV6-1,ASLLGARGTGELF
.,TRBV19,ASSPATTLRTEAF
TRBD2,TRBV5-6,ASSGGLAGSSYEQY
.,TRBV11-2,ASSPAVWGETQY
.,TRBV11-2,ASSLFLGNSYEQY
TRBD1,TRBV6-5,ASSQRQGGGTEAF
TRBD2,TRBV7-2,ASSFERGGTDTQY
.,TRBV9,ASSVLGGPLH
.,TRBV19,ASNRGEGNQPQH
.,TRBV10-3,AISESESEAF
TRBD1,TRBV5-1,ASSLVDRGNTGELF
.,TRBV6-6,ASSGVGQLLTDTQY
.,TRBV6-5,ASSYGRGVNSPLH
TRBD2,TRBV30,AWSPGLAGPGPQY
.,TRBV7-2,ASSLVGAVNNEQF
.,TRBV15,ATSRGGIGTGELF
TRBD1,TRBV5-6,ASSLSGQASSYGYT
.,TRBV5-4,ASSHSGGIAKNIQY
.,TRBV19,ASSSDGTSTDTQY
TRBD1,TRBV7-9,ASSPGTGNLVAGNTIY
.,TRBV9,ASSVGMGSVDIQY
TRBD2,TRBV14,ASSQESGSGGVYNEQF
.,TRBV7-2,ASRETGPDTQY
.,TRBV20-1,SAGQYNEQF
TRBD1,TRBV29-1,SVESQGGTEAF
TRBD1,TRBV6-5,ATEDRGLFRYT
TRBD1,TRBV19,ASSMGQGGYEQF
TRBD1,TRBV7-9,ASSLAPQGAAGYT
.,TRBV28,ASSFSGSEGYT
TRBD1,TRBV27,ASGRDRGQETQY